This T cell receptor (beta chain) was recovered during a study of B cell selection in AIRE deficiency (dated by TCRdb to between 2018 and 2020). Turning to the overall study: TCRbeta repertoires of sorted blood CD4+ conventional T cells and regulatory T cells were compared between AIRE-deficient patients and healthy controls. The TCR-sequenced cohort comprised about 5 AIRE-deficient APECED patients and about 5 healthy control donors. What the work shows at the level of the full study, not this receptor alone: CDR3s were shorter in shared Treg sequences, reflecting a bias toward rearrangements that have few non-templated nucleotide insertions. Roughly a third of the Treg TCRbeta sequences shared among healthy donors turned up in patient Tconv cells, suggesting that Treg-biased clones are diverted into the Tconv compartment. In terms of TCRBV gene usage, CDR3 length and TCR diversity, Tconv and Treg cells from AIRE-deficient patients looked similar to Tconv and Treg cells from healthy donors. Of some 3,300 shared Treg TCRbeta sequences, 30% to 40% were shared only among healthy donors and 9.3% only among patients, suggesting less efficient Treg selection without AIRE. Only TCRbeta chains were sequenced, and around 37% of shared healthy-donor Treg sequences were also present in healthy Tconv cells, possibly due to differing TCRalpha chains.

At the junction V is shortened by 3 bases and J by 12 bases, with 9 bases in between. CDR1 and CDR2 are drawn from the germline V gene: MNHNS, SASEGT. The CDR3, from cysteine to phenylalanine, totals 11 residues. The DNA shown is the 33-base CDR3, in frame from base 1. As to this clone: This clone's antigen is unknown. The record has no base qualities; no much larger clone is one base away.

TCRbeta chain sequencing was performed with the immunoSEQ platform. Regarding the original processing steps: Around 5.9x10^4 distinct TCRbeta sequences from patients and 85,000 to 100,000 from healthy donors were obtained from pooled Treg repertoires. Public Treg TCRbeta sequences were defined as those shared by two or more individuals and were then searched for in Tconv repertoires. Group differences were tested with Mann-Whitney U tests and Bonferroni-Dunn correction in GraphPad Prism 7.03. Held by TCRdb, this immuneACCESS table contains in-frame sequences only and omits some clones. Under half of the omission traces to an unresolved V gene where checked; the cause of the rest is unknown. V and J calls and clone size are given by that table; D and trimming were obtained from the DNA. For this sample there are roughly 14,000 clones; roughly 91% appear just once. The ten top clones hold more than 1% of the sample.

Regulatory T cells were sorted as CD4+CD25hiCD127low/negative cells. AIRE-deficient patients had APECED syndrome. A FACSAria flow cytometer was used to sort the Tconv and Treg cells intended for TCRbeta sequencing. Sorted cells were collected in 5-ml round-bottom polystyrene tubes, and dry cell pellets were stored frozen at -80 degrees C prior to sequencing. Sequenced: Tregs sorted from PBMCs. The V gene is TRBV6-1 and the J gene is TRBJ2-1; the D gene is not confidently resolved. The receptor's source is a human donor with AIRE deficiency. CDR3 region: CASSDGFGQFF. The DNA sequence is given as TGTGCCAGCAGTGACGGCTTTGGGCAGTTCTTC.